Listed below are T cell receptor beta chains from one sample, sequenced in a study of cytomegalovirus exposure and HLA in healthy donors. Libraries were prepared by immunoSEQ multiplex PCR; TCRdb keeps only in-frame clonotypes and omits some of them. The sample includes more than 95,000 clones, 80% to 90% seen only once; the top ten take about 3.5%. The sample comprised PBMCs. All receptors derive from a woman in her forties in good health and CMV-seropositive. CDR3s include the opening cysteine and the closing phenylalanine or tryptophan. Fields, in order: clone size, CDR3 length, V gene, J gene, D gene, CDR3 protein, CDR3 DNA. A D gene is named only where the DNA matches it firmly. Clone size appears in some rows only: once, few, many, or a class for an expanded clone.

clone size: -
CDR3 length: 17
V gene: TRBV5-1
J gene: TRBJ1-1
D gene: TRBD1
CDR3 protein: CASSLDPPGQGNTEAFF
CDR3 DNA: TGCGCCAGCAGCTTGGACCCTCCGGGACAGGGAAACACTGAAGCTTTCTTT

clone size: -
CDR3 length: 14
V gene: TRBV6-5
J gene: TRBJ2-5
D gene: -
CDR3 protein: CASSDLGGGETQYF
CDR3 DNA: TGTGCCAGCAGTGATTTAGGGGGGGGAGAGACCCAGTACTTC

clone size: -
CDR3 length: 12
V gene: TRBV9
J gene: TRBJ1-2
D gene: -
CDR3 protein: CASNNGVRGYTF
CDR3 DNA: TGTGCCAGCAATAACGGGGTGCGGGGCTACACCTTC

clone size: few
CDR3 length: 15
V gene: TRBV7-9
J gene: TRBJ2-1
D gene: TRBD2
CDR3 protein: CASSYLAGGNNEQFF
CDR3 DNA: TGTGCCAGCAGTTACCTAGCGGGTGGGAACAATGAGCAGTTCTTC

clone size: -
CDR3 length: 21
V gene: TRBV21-1
J gene: TRBJ2-1
D gene: -
CDR3 protein: CASRPSVAGLAGGSSYNEQFF
CDR3 DNA: TGTGCCAGCAGACCCAGCGTCGCGGGACTAGCGGGGGGAAGCTCCTACAATGAGCAGTTCTTC

clone size: -
CDR3 length: 14
V gene: TRBV28
J gene: TRBJ1-5
D gene: -
CDR3 protein: CASSLRGNNQPQHF
CDR3 DNA: TGTGCCAGCAGTTTAAGGGGTAACAATCAGCCCCAGCATTTT

clone size: -
CDR3 length: 13
V gene: TRBV11-3
J gene: TRBJ1-1
D gene: -
CDR3 protein: CASSSFSGTEAFF
CDR3 DNA: TGTGCCAGCAGCTCTTTTTCGGGCACTGAAGCTTTCTTT

clone size: -
CDR3 length: 14
V gene: TRBV9
J gene: TRBJ1-1
D gene: -
CDR3 protein: CASSVGAMNTEAFF
CDR3 DNA: TGTGCCAGCAGCGTGGGGGCTATGAACACTGAAGCTTTCTTT

clone size: -
CDR3 length: 17
V gene: TRBV4-1
J gene: TRBJ2-5
D gene: -
CDR3 protein: CASSQGGAGVYQETQYF
CDR3 DNA: TGCGCCAGCAGCCAAGGGGGAGCAGGGGTGTACCAAGAGACCCAGTACTTC

clone size: -
CDR3 length: 13
V gene: TRBV2
J gene: TRBJ2-3
D gene: -
CDR3 protein: CASWDLSTDTQYF
CDR3 DNA: TGTGCCAGCTGGGACTTAAGCACAGATACGCAGTATTTT

clone size: -
CDR3 length: 16
V gene: TRBV4-2
J gene: TRBJ2-3
D gene: TRBD1
CDR3 protein: CASSQDSQGPTATQYF
CDR3 DNA: TGTGCCAGCAGCCAAGATTCACAGGGGCCGACAGCTACGCAGTATTTT

clone size: -
CDR3 length: 14
V gene: TRBV9
J gene: TRBJ2-1
D gene: -
CDR3 protein: CASSVTGSNNEQFF
CDR3 DNA: TGTGCCAGCAGCGTAACAGGGTCTAACAATGAGCAGTTCTTC

clone size: once
CDR3 length: 13
V gene: TRBV18
J gene: TRBJ1-1
D gene: -
CDR3 protein: CASSPISRQGAFF
CDR3 DNA: TGTGCCAGCTCACCGATAAGCAGGCAGGGAGCTTTCTTT

clone size: -
CDR3 length: 15
V gene: TRBV30
J gene: TRBJ2-3
D gene: -
CDR3 protein: CAWTPAWEVADTQYF
CDR3 DNA: TGTGCCTGGACTCCGGCCTGGGAGGTCGCAGATACGCAGTATTTT

clone size: once
CDR3 length: 13
V gene: TRBV28
J gene: TRBJ1-1
D gene: TRBD1
CDR3 protein: CASSWDRNTEAFF
CDR3 DNA: TGTGCCAGCAGTTGGGACAGAAACACTGAAGCTTTCTTT

clone size: -
CDR3 length: 14
V gene: TRBV6-5
J gene: TRBJ1-2
D gene: -
CDR3 protein: CASSWASRSYGYTF
CDR3 DNA: TGTGCCAGCAGTTGGGCGTCGAGAAGCTATGGCTACACCTTC

clone size: -
CDR3 length: 12
V gene: TRBV29-1
J gene: TRBJ2-7
D gene: -
CDR3 protein: CSVEAGAYEQYF
CDR3 DNA: TGCAGCGTTGAAGCAGGGGCCTACGAGCAGTACTTC

clone size: few
CDR3 length: 15
V gene: TRBV7-8
J gene: TRBJ2-7
D gene: -
CDR3 protein: CASSRLRIPLYEQYF
CDR3 DNA: TGTGCCAGCAGCCGGTTGAGGATCCCCTTGTACGAGCAGTACTTC

clone size: once
CDR3 length: 12
V gene: TRBV7-8
J gene: TRBJ2-3
D gene: -
CDR3 protein: CASSLEGDTQYF
CDR3 DNA: TGTGCCAGCAGCTTAGAGGGGGATACGCAGTATTTT

clone size: once
CDR3 length: 10
V gene: TRBV25-1
J gene: TRBJ2-1
D gene: -
CDR3 protein: CASIGTEQFF
CDR3 DNA: TGTGCCAGCATCGGTACTGAGCAGTTCTTC

clone size: -
CDR3 length: 14
V gene: TRBV14
J gene: TRBJ2-1
D gene: -
CDR3 protein: CASSQDRRAGEQFF
CDR3 DNA: TGTGCCAGCAGCCAAGATAGGAGGGCCGGGGAGCAGTTCTTC

clone size: -
CDR3 length: 14
V gene: TRBV16
J gene: TRBJ1-1
D gene: -
CDR3 protein: CASGVGQLNTEAFF
CDR3 DNA: TGTGCCAGCGGAGTGGGTCAACTAAACACTGAAGCTTTCTTT

clone size: once
CDR3 length: 15
V gene: TRBV4-1
J gene: TRBJ2-7
D gene: TRBD2
CDR3 protein: CASSQVGGLSYEQYF
CDR3 DNA: TGCGCCAGCAGCCAAGTGGGGGGACTATCTTACGAGCAGTACTTC

clone size: -
CDR3 length: 17
V gene: TRBV28
J gene: TRBJ2-6
D gene: TRBD2
CDR3 protein: CASSPPGGGSGANVLTF
CDR3 DNA: TGTGCCAGCAGCCCGCCGGGAGGAGGCTCAGGGGCCAACGTCCTGACTTTC

clone size: -
CDR3 length: 14
V gene: TRBV25-1
J gene: TRBJ1-2
D gene: -
CDR3 protein: CASSGRGINYGYTF
CDR3 DNA: TGTGCCAGCAGTGGACGGGGGATCAACTATGGCTACACCTTC

clone size: -
CDR3 length: 21
V gene: TRBV4-3
J gene: TRBJ2-7
D gene: TRBD2
CDR3 protein: CASSQVDYRGGTIQDSYEQYF
CDR3 DNA: TGCGCCAGCAGCCAAGTTGATTATCGCGGGGGGACAATTCAGGATTCCTACGAGCAGTACTTC

clone size: -
CDR3 length: 14
V gene: TRBV6-6
J gene: TRBJ2-3
D gene: -
CDR3 protein: CASSPAESTDTQYF
CDR3 DNA: TGTGCCAGCAGTCCAGCGGAGAGCACAGATACGCAGTATTTT

clone size: -
CDR3 length: 14
V gene: TRBV29-1
J gene: TRBJ2-1
D gene: TRBD2
CDR3 protein: CSVEELEAGWEQFF
CDR3 DNA: TGCAGCGTTGAAGAGCTGGAAGCGGGATGGGAGCAGTTCTTC

clone size: -
CDR3 length: 15
V gene: TRBV6-4
J gene: TRBJ2-3
D gene: TRBD2
CDR3 protein: CASSDVAGAPDTQYF
CDR3 DNA: TGTGCCAGCAGTGACGTAGCGGGAGCGCCAGATACGCAGTATTTT

clone size: -
CDR3 length: 15
V gene: TRBV5-5
J gene: TRBJ1-2
D gene: TRBD1
CDR3 protein: CASSLTRQGDYGYTF
CDR3 DNA: TGTGCCAGCAGCTTAACCCGACAGGGTGACTATGGCTACACCTTC

clone size: -
CDR3 length: 16
V gene: TRBV9
J gene: TRBJ2-2
D gene: TRBD1
CDR3 protein: CASSVATGGAAWELFF
CDR3 DNA: TGTGCCAGCAGCGTAGCTACAGGGGGCGCAGCCTGGGAGCTGTTTTTT

clone size: -
CDR3 length: 15
V gene: TRBV5-1
J gene: TRBJ1-5
D gene: -
CDR3 protein: CASSLDSYSNQPQHF
CDR3 DNA: TGCGCCAGCAGCTTGGACAGTTATAGCAATCAGCCCCAGCATTTT

clone size: -
CDR3 length: 16
V gene: TRBV9
J gene: TRBJ2-1
D gene: TRBD2
CDR3 protein: CASSPSGTSGSYEQFF
CDR3 DNA: TGTGCCAGCAGCCCCAGTGGGACTAGCGGGTCCTATGAGCAGTTCTTC

clone size: -
CDR3 length: 14
V gene: TRBV7-2
J gene: TRBJ1-2
D gene: -
CDR3 protein: CASSLGGLLYGYTF
CDR3 DNA: TGTGCCAGCAGCTTAGGGGGCTTGCTCTATGGCTACACCTTC

clone size: -
CDR3 length: 15
V gene: TRBV6-1
J gene: TRBJ2-7
D gene: -
CDR3 protein: CATLLGHDNSYEQYF
CDR3 DNA: TGTGCCACCTTGCTGGGACACGATAACTCCTACGAGCAGTACTTC

clone size: -
CDR3 length: 16
V gene: TRBV19
J gene: TRBJ1-5
D gene: TRBD1
CDR3 protein: CASSPRDRGGDQPQHF
CDR3 DNA: TGTGCCAGTAGTCCCCGAGACAGGGGAGGGGATCAGCCCCAGCATTTT

clone size: medium-sized
CDR3 length: 15
V gene: TRBV4-3
J gene: TRBJ2-1
D gene: -
CDR3 protein: CASSQDRGRYNEQFF
CDR3 DNA: TGCGCCAGCAGCCAAGACAGGGGGAGGTACAATGAGCAGTTCTTC

clone size: -
CDR3 length: 14
V gene: TRBV6-5
J gene: TRBJ1-6
D gene: TRBD1
CDR3 protein: CASNPTGFYSPLHF
CDR3 DNA: TGTGCCAGCAACCCGACAGGGTTTTACTCACCCCTCCACTTT

clone size: -
CDR3 length: 13
V gene: TRBV27
J gene: TRBJ2-7
D gene: -
CDR3 protein: CASSDRGFDEQYF
CDR3 DNA: TGTGCCAGCAGCGATCGGGGTTTTGACGAGCAGTACTTC

clone size: -
CDR3 length: 17
V gene: TRBV28
J gene: TRBJ2-2
D gene: TRBD1
CDR3 protein: CASSSRQNRGATGELFF
CDR3 DNA: TGTGCCAGCAGTTCCCGCCAAAACAGGGGCGCAACCGGGGAGCTGTTTTTT

clone size: -
CDR3 length: 13
V gene: TRBV29-1
J gene: TRBJ1-6
D gene: TRBD1
CDR3 protein: CSAGVGGNSPLHF
CDR3 DNA: TGCAGCGCAGGGGTAGGGGGCAATTCACCCCTCCACTTT

clone size: -
CDR3 length: 14
V gene: TRBV19
J gene: TRBJ2-3
D gene: TRBD2
CDR3 protein: CASSFLAGADTQYF
CDR3 DNA: TGTGCCAGTAGTTTTCTAGCGGGCGCAGATACGCAGTATTTT

clone size: -
CDR3 length: 20
V gene: TRBV19
J gene: TRBJ2-3
D gene: TRBD2
CDR3 protein: CASSIEVVGTSGSPTDTQYF
CDR3 DNA: TGTGCCAGTAGCATCGAGGTTGTCGGGACTAGCGGGTCCCCCACAGATACGCAGTATTTT

clone size: -
CDR3 length: 11
V gene: TRBV12-5
J gene: TRBJ2-7
D gene: -
CDR3 protein: CASGFNYEQYF
CDR3 DNA: TGTGCTAGTGGTTTCAATTACGAGCAGTACTTC

clone size: -
CDR3 length: 16
V gene: TRBV19
J gene: TRBJ1-5
D gene: -
CDR3 protein: CASSIGLLGAGQPQHF
CDR3 DNA: TGTGCCAGTAGTATAGGGCTCTTGGGGGCTGGGCAGCCCCAGCATTTT

clone size: -
CDR3 length: 14
V gene: TRBV27
J gene: TRBJ1-4
D gene: TRBD1
CDR3 protein: CASRRTGGKEKLFF
CDR3 DNA: TGTGCCAGCAGACGAACAGGGGGGAAGGAAAAACTGTTTTTT

clone size: -
CDR3 length: 14
V gene: TRBV10-1
J gene: TRBJ2-5
D gene: TRBD1
CDR3 protein: CASSETTGVETQYF
CDR3 DNA: TGCGCCAGCAGTGAGACGACAGGGGTCGAGACCCAGTACTTC

clone size: -
CDR3 length: 16
V gene: TRBV5-1
J gene: TRBJ2-1
D gene: TRBD1
CDR3 protein: CASNPGGTGSYNEQFF
CDR3 DNA: TGCGCCAGCAACCCCGGGGGGACAGGGAGCTACAATGAGCAGTTCTTC

clone size: -
CDR3 length: 15
V gene: TRBV27
J gene: TRBJ2-7
D gene: -
CDR3 protein: CASSSRDGSSYEQYF
CDR3 DNA: TGTGCCAGCAGTTCTCGGGACGGGAGCTCCTACGAGCAGTACTTC

clone size: -
CDR3 length: 15
V gene: TRBV18
J gene: TRBJ2-1
D gene: -
CDR3 protein: CASSPLSVTYNEQFF
CDR3 DNA: TGTGCCAGCTCACCACTCAGCGTAACCTACAATGAGCAGTTCTTC

clone size: -
CDR3 length: 14
V gene: TRBV6-5
J gene: TRBJ2-3
D gene: TRBD2
CDR3 protein: CASSIAGSTDTQYF
CDR3 DNA: TGTGCCAGCAGTATAGCGGGGAGCACAGATACGCAGTATTTT